This TCR beta chain was identified during a study of blood T cell repertoires in COVID-19. Overall study: From T cells, B-cell-depleted T cells, or PBMCs came the material, which was cDNA or gDNA.

Original data processing: Nucleated cell counts were estimated from reference gene primer amplification. Method: immunoSEQ multiplex PCR; TCRdb's copy keeps in-frame clones and lacks some. V and J calls and clone size come straight from that table; D and trimming were deduced from the DNA. The table has 380,000 or so clones, roughly 90% seen once. The V and J ends lost 2 bases and 8 bases respectively, with 12 bases between them. The length of the CDR3 is 13 residues. CDR1 and CDR2 (germline): MNHEY, SVGAGI. This sequence joins TRBV6-5 and TRBJ1-2; unclear D gene. The clonotype was recovered from a woman in her twenties or thirties with acute COVID-19. The sequenced material came from PBMCs or T cells enriched from blood (not recorded which). This CDR3 is CASSYLSGFGYTF. The CDR3 nucleotides are TGTGCCAGCAGTTACCTGTCGGGGTTCGGCTACACCTTC.